This T cell receptor beta chain was recorded in a study of blood T cell repertoires in COVID-19 (dated by TCRdb to 2019 to 2021). Regarding the study in general: The collaborator samples originated in the United States, Italy and Spain and spanned the acute and convalescent phases of COVID-19. The material from the prospective study consisted of cDNA or gDNA derived from T cells, B-cell-depleted T cells, or PBMCs. Subjects who had been exposed to COVID-19, were actively infected with it, or had recovered from it provided the deeply sampled blood TCRbeta repertoires that made up the dataset. A freely available public database, intended as a resource for researchers studying the immune response to SARS-CoV-2, is where the repertoires were released. The samples were drawn from the first 160 participants of the ongoing ImmuneRACE study and from some 1,300 subjects provided by 6 global collaborators. A de-identified subject ID, COVID-19 status, age in years and sex were almost always included in the sample metadata. Where available, HLA class I and class II types were obtained from metadata supplied by the sample provider rather than from assay-based typing.

Whole blood was collected in K2EDTA tubes by collaborating institutions according to the institutions' own protocols. For TCRbeta analysis, collaborators shipped samples in one of three forms: frozen whole blood, isolated PBMCs, or DNA extracted from either of those sample types. A word on this clone: There is no known antigen for this receptor. Nothing much larger sits one base from this clone, and base qualities are not available.

The cysteine opens and the phenylalanine closes a CDR3 of 17 amino acids. Only CDR3 DNA remains: 51 bases, in frame from the first base. CDR1 is given as MNHNS and CDR2 as SASEGT, both from the germline V gene. V is pruned by 1 base and J by 4 bases, leaving 9 bases of the junction without a gene match. The immunoSEQ Assay, a bias-controlled multiplex PCR, was used to amplify TCRbeta CDR3 regions from genomic DNA. The original pipeline was this. Within the assay, amplification of reference gene primers was used to estimate how many nucleated cells each sample contained. To quantify the absolute abundance of each unique TCRbeta CDR3 rearrangement, sequence reads were collapsed and filtered. For each sample, productive Simpson clonality was calculated as the square root of Simpson's diversity index across productive rearrangements. The clones in this table, taken by TCRdb from immuneACCESS, are in-frame only. Not every clone is retained; where verified, under half of the shortfall comes from an unresolved V gene, and the cause of the rest is unknown. V and J calls and clone size are copied from that table; D and trimming were computed from the DNA. The sample profile shows 73,000 or so clones; 80% to 85% of them were found once. Jointly, the top ten make up around 4.4% of the sample.

On the study overall, not on this receptor specifically: The amount of clinical and demographic metadata varied by source and participant and was provided uncurated.

Sequencing used peripheral blood. The V gene is TRBV6-1 and the J gene is TRBJ1-4, with 7 middle bases fitting TRBD1. The origin of this receptor is a woman between 55 and 75 years old with acute or convalescent COVID-19. The DNA sequence reads TGTGCCAGCAGTGAAGTGGTCAGGGGGGCAGGTAATGAAAAACTGTTTTTT. This encodes CASSEVVRGAGNEKLFF.